Listed below are T cell receptor beta chains from one sample, sequenced in a study of cytomegalovirus exposure and HLA in healthy donors. Profiling relied on immunoSEQ multiplex PCR, and the TCRdb table lists in-frame clones only, not all of them. The sample contains under 200,000 clones, roughly 79% of which appear only once. Material for sequencing was PBMCs. The receptors were sampled from a woman aged 30 to 39 in good health and CMV-seropositive. CDR3s leave out the opening cysteine and the closing phenylalanine or tryptophan.

14,TRBV5-8,TRBJ2-7,ASSLEWGRGSYEQY
13,TRBV5-1,TRBJ2-5,ASTSSGGASETQY
14,TRBV30,TRBJ1-5,AWSGETGRKSQPQH
15,TRBV7-8,TRBJ1-3,ASSSHAQRGSGNTIY
11,TRBV2,TRBJ2-1,ASSKDRESEQF
11,TRBV13,TRBJ2-3,ASSRQVTDTQY
13,TRBV7-6,TRBJ2-1,ASSTGPSSYNEQF
13,TRBV6-4,TRBJ2-7,ASSVEPGGVYEQY
13,TRBV6-1,TRBJ1-1,ASSALRTVGTEAF
11,TRBV6-5,TRBJ2-7,ASRNQNSYEQY
14,TRBV4-3,TRBJ2-1,ASSQDLRGGWDEQF
12,TRBV19,TRBJ2-7,ASSTGKSSYEQY
12,TRBV30,TRBJ1-6,AWSTSLYNSPLH
11,TRBV4-3,TRBJ2-2,ASSRGGTGELF
14,TRBV5-5,TRBJ1-2,ASSFLASGGGRGYT
15,TRBV7-8,TRBJ1-6,ASSPRTGPTYNSPLH